This T cell receptor (beta chain) originates from a study of blood T cell repertoires in COVID-19. For the study at large: PBMCs, B-cell-depleted T cells, or T cells were the source of the cDNA or gDNA that made up the material.

Germline lookup yields CDR1 WSHSY and CDR2 SAAADI. The CDR3 has 15 amino acids. V gave up 0 bases and J gave up 7 bases, with 15 bases separating them. Assay used: immunoSEQ multiplex PCR; TCRdb lists only in-frame clones, some missing. The sample lists a few hundred thousand clones; 75% to 90% were seen once. The sample was peripheral blood. The TCR originated in a woman aged 40 to 49 who had recovered from COVID-19. The chain has TRBV10-2 and TRBJ1-2; possibly TRBD1 for D (6 bases). The CDR3 nucleotides read TGCGCCAGCAGTGAGTCGAGTGCAGGGGATCCTGGCTACACCTTC. It is translated as CASSESSAGDPGYTF.